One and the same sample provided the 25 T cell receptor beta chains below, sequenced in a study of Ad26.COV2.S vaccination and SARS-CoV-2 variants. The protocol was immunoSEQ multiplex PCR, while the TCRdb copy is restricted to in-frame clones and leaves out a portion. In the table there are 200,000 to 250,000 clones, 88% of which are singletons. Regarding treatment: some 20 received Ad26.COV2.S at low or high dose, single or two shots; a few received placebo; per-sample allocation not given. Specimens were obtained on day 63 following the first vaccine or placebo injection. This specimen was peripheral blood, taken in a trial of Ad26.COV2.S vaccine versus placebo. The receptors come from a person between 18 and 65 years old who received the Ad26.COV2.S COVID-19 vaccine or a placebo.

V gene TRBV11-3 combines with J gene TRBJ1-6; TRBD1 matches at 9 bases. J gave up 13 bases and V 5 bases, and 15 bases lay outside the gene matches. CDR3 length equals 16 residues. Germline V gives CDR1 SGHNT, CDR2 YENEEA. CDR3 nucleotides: TGTGCCAGCAGCCCCCTGCGGGACAGGGAGGGTAGGCCCCTCCACTTT. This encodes CASSPLRDREGRPLHF.

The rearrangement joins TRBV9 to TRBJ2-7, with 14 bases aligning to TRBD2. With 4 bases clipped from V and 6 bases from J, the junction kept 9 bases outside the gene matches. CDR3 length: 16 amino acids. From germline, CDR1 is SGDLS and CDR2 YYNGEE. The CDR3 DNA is TGTGCCAGCAGCCCCCGACTAGCGGGAGGGCTTTCCGAGCAGTACTTC. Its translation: CASSPRLAGGLSEQYF.

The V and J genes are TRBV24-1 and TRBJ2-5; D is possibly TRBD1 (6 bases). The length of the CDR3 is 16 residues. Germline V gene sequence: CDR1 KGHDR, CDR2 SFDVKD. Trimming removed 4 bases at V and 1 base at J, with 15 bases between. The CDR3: CATSDPGTPRQETQYF. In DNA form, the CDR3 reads TGTGCCACCAGTGACCCGGGGACACCTCGCCAAGAGACCCAGTACTTC.

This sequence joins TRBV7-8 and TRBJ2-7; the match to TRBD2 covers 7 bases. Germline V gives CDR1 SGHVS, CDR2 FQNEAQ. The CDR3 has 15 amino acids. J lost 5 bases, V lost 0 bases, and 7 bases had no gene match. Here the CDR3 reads CASSLAGGVPHEQYF. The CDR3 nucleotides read TGTGCCAGCAGCTTAGCGGGGGGGGTTCCCCACGAGCAGTACTTC.

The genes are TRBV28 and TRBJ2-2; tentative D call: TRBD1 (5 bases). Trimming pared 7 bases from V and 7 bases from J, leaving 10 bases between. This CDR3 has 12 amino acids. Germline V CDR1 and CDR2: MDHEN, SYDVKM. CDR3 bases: TGTGCCAGCACCGTAGGGGTCGGGGAGCTGTTTTTT. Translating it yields CASTVGVGELFF.

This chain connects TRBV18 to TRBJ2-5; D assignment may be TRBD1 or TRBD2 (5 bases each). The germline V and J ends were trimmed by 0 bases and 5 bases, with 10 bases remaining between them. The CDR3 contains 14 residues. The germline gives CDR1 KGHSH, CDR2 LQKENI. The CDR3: CASSPPPGTETQYF. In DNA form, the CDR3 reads TGTGCCAGCTCACCACCCCCCGGGACGGAGACCCAGTACTTC.

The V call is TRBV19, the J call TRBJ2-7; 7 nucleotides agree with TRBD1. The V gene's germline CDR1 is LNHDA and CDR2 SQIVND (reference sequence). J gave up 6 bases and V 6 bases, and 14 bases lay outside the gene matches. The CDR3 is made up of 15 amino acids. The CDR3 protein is CASRAGQAGNSEQYF. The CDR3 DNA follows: TGTGCCAGTAGGGCTGGACAGGCTGGAAACTCCGAGCAGTACTTC.

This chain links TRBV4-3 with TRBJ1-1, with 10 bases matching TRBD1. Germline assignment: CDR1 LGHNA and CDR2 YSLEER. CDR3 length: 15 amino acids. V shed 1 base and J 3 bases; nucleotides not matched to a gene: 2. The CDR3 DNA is TGCGCCAGCAGCCAAGGGGGACAGGGGTACACTGAAGCTTTCTTT. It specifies CASSQGGQGYTEAFF.

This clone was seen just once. CDR3 sequence (DNA): TGCAGTGCCCACGAAGGCAATGAGCAGTTCTTC. As protein: CSAHEGNEQFF. The chain carries TRBV20-1 and TRBJ2-1; D unresolved. This CDR3 contains 11 residues. Germline V gives CDR1 DFQATT, CDR2 SNEGSKA (reference sequence). V was shortened by 6 bases and J by 6 bases, with 9 bases between the two germline ends.

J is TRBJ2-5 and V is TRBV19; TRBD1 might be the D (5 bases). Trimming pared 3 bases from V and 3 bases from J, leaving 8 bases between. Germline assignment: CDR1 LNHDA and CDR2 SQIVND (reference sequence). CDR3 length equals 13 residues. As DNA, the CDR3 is TGTGCCAGTAGTATCGGCAGGGAAGAGACCCAGTACTTC. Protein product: CASSIGREETQYF.

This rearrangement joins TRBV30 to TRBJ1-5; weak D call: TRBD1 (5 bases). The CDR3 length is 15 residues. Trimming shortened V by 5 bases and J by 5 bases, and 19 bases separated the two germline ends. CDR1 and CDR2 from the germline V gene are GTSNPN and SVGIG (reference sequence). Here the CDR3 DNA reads TGTGCCTGGGGCGCTCCTGGACATTCTTATCAGCCCCAGCATTTT. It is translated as CAWGAPGHSYQPQHF. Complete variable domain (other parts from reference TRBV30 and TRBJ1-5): SQTIHQWPATLVQPVGSPLSLECTVEGTSNPNLYWYRQAAGRGLQLLFYSVGIGQISSEVPQNLSASRPQDRQFILSSKKLLLSDSGFYLCAWGAPGHSYQPQHFGDGTRLSIL.

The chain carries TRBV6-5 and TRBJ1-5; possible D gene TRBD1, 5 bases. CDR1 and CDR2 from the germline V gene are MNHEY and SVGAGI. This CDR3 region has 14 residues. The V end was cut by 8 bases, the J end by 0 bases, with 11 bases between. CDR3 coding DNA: TGTGCCAGCGGGACTGCCGATAGCAATCAGCCCCAGCATTTT. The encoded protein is CASGTADSNQPQHF.

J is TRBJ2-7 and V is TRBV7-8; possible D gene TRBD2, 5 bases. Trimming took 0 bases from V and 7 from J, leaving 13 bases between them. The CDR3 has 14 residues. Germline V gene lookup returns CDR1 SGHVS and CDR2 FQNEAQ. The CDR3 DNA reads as TGTGCCAGCAGCTTAGCGCATTTGACTAATGAGCAGTACTTC. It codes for CASSLAHLTNEQYF.

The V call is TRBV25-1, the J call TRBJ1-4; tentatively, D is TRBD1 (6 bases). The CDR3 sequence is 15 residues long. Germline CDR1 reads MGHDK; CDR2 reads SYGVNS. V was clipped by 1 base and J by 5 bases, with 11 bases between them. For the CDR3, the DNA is TGTGCCAGCAGTGAATCCAGGGGAGAAAATGAAAAACTGTTTTTT. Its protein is CASSESRGENEKLFF.

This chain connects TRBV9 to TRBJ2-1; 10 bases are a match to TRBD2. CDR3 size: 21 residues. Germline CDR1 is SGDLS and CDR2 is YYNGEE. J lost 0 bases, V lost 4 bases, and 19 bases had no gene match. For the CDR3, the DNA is TGTGCCAGCAGCTCCCGAGGAGTAGCGGGAGGTCCGTTAAGCTCCTACAATGAGCAGTTCTTC. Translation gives CASSSRGVAGGPLSSYNEQFF.

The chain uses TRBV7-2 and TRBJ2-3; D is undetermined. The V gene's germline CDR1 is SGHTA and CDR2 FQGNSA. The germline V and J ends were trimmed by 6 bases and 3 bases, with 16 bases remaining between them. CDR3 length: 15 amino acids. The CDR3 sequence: CASSTTNLVTDTQYF. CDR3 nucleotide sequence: TGTGCCAGCAGTACTACCAATCTCGTTACAGATACGCAGTATTTT.

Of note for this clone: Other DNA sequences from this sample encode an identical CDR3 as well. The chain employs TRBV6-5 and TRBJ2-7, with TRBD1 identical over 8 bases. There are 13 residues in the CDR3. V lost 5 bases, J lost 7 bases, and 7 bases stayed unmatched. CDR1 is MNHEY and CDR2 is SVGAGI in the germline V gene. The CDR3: CASSLTTGVEQYF. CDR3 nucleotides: TGTGCCAGCAGTCTCACGACAGGGGTAGAGCAGTACTTC.

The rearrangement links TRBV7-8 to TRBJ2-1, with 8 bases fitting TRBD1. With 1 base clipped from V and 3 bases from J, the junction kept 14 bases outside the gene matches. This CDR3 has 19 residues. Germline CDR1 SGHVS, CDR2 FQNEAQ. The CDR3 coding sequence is TGTGCCAGCAGCTTAGTAAGAGTGGGTGCAGGGGGCGTCTACAATGAGCAGTTCTTC. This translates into CASSLVRVGAGGVYNEQFF.

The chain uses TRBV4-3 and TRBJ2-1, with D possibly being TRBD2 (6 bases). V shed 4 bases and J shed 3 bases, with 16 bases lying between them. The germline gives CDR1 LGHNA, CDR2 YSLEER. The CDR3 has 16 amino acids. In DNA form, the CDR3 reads TGCGCCAGCAGCCTCCAAGACGGGGGATACTACAATGAGCAGTTCTTC. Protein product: CASSLQDGGYYNEQFF.

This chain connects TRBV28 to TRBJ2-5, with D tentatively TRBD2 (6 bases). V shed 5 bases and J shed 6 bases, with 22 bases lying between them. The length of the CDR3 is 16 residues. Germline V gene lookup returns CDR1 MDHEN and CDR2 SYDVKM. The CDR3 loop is CASSGRLALPAQTQYF. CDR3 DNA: TGTGCCAGCAGTGGGAGGCTAGCCCTACCCGCACAGACCCAGTACTTC.

The CDR3 DNA reads TGTGCCAGCAGTTTACAACAGCCCGCGTCTGGAAACACCATATATTTT. Translating it yields CASSLQQPASGNTIYF. This chain uses TRBV28 with TRBJ1-3, with D unclear. V lost 2 bases, J lost 1 base, and 12 bases lay in between. The CDR3 is 16 amino acids. CDR1 is MDHEN, CDR2 SYDVKM, per germline.

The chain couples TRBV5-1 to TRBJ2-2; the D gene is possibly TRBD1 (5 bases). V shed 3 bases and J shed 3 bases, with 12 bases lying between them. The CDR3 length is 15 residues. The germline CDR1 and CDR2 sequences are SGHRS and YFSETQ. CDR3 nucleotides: TGCGCCAGCAGCTCCCAGGGTACGGACACCGGGGAGCTGTTTTTT. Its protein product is CASSSQGTDTGELFF. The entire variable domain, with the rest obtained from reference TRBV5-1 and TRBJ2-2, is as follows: KAGVTQTPRYLIKTRGQQVTLSCSPISGHRSVSWYQQTPGQGLQFLFEYFSETQRNKGNFPGRFSGRQFSNSRSEMNVSTLELGDSALYLCASSSQGTDTGELFFGEGSRLTVL.

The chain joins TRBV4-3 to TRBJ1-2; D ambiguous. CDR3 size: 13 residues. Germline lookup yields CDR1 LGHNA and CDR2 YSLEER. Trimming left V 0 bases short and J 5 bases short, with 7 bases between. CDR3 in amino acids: CASSQDIGYGYTF. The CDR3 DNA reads TGCGCCAGCAGCCAAGATATAGGATATGGCTACACCTTC.

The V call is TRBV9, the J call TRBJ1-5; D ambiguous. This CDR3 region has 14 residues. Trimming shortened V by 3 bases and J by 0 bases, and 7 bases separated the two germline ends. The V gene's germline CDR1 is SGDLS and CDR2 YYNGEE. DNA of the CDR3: TGTGCCAGCAGCGGGCCTTATAGCAATCAGCCCCAGCATTTT. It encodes CASSGPYSNQPQHF.

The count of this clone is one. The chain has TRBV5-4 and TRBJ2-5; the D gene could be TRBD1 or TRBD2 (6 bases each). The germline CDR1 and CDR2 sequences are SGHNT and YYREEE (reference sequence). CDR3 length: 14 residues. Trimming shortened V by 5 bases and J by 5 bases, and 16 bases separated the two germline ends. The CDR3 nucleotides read TGTGCCAGCAGGGCATCCGGGGGCAGGGAGACCCAGTACTTC. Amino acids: CASRASGGRETQYF.